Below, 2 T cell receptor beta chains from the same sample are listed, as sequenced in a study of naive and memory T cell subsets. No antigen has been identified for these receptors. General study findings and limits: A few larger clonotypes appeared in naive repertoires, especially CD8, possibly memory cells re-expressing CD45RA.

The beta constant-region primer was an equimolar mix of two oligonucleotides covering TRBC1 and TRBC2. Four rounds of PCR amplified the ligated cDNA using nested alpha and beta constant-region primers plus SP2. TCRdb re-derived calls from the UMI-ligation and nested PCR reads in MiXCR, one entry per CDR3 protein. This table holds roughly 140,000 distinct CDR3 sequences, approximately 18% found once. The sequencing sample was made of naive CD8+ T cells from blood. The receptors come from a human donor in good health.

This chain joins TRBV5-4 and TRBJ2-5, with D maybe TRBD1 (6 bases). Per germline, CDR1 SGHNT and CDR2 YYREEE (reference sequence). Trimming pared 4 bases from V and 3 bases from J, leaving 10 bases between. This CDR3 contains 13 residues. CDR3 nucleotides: TGTGCCAGCAGCGCAAAGGGGGAAGAGACCCAGTACTTC. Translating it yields CASSAKGEETQYF.

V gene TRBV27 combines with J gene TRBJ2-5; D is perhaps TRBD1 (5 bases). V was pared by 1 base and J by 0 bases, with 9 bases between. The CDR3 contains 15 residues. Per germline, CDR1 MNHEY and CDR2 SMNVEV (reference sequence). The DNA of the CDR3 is TGTGCCAGCAGTTTATGGGCGGACAACCAAGAGACCCAGTACTTC. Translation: CASSLWADNQETQYF.